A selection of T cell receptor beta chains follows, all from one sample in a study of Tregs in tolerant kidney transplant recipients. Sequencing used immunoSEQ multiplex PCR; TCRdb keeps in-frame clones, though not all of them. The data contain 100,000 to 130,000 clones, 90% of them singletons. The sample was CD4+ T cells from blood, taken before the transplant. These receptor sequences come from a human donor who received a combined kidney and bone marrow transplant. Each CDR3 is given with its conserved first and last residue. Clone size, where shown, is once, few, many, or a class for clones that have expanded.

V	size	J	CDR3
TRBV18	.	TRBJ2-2	CASSPTSGSNTGELFF
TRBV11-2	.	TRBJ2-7	CASSLDSAGGSYEQYF
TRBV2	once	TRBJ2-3	CASVGASGSTDTQYF
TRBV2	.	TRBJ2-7	CASRDRGSSYEQYF
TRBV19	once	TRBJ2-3	CASSLAATDTQYF
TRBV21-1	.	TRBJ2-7	CASTPRRGYEQYF
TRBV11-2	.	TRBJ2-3	CASSLAGRRGGTDTQYF
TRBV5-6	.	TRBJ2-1	CASSPWGGVGRNEQFF
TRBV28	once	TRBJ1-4	CASSSEKLFF
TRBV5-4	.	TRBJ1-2	CASSPSGQGRGYTF
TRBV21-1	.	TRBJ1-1	CASRTGMNTEAFF
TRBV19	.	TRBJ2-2	CASSIPFGGASTGELFF
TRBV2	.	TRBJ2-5	CASAPEIKAETQYF
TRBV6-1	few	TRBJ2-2	CAISELGQTNTGELFF
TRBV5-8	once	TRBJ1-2	CASSSRTPSNYGYTF
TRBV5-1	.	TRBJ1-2	CASSLVTDGGGYTF
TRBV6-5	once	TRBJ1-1	CASRIREPGSTEAFF
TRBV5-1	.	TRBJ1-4	CASSQDSTNEKLFF
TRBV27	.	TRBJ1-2	CASSFRGAYGYTF
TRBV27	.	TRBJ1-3	CATRAAGSGNTIYF
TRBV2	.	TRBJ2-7	CASRASGSYEQYF
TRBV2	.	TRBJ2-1	CASSAGQGYYNEQFF
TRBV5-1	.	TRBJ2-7	CASSLLGYSYEQYF
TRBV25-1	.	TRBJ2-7	CASSRQGAYEQYF
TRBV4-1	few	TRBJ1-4	CASSLGQGNEKLFF
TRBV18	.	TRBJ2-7	CASSTGTSGIREQYF
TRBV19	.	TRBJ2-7	CASRGQTYEQYF
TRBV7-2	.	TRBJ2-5	CASSYGSDRETQYF
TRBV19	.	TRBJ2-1	CASLLSGSSYNEQFF
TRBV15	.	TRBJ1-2	CATSRPGQEGYYGYTF
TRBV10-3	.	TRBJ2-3	CATAGGESTDTQYF
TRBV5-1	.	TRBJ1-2	CASSLGQGNYGYTF
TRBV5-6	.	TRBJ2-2	CASSFRSGTVKTGELFF
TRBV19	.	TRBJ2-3	CASSTSGSPDTQYF
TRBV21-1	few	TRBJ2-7	CASSPRGLAASYEQYF
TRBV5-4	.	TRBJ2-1	CASSSPGLAGSYNEQFF
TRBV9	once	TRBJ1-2	CASSTGSNYGYTF
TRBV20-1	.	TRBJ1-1	CSAMFGAEAFF
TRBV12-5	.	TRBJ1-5	CASGFGDREPQHF
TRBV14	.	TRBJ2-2	CASSPSGRGLFF
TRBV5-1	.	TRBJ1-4	CASSEENINEKLFF
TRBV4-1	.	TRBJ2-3	CASSLAGDPDTQYF
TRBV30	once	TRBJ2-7	CAWSVGPSYEQYF
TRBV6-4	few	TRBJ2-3	CASSDGTSGGTDTQYF
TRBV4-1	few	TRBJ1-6	CASSQGDNFKSPLHF
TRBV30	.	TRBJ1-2	CAWAGTAYGYTF
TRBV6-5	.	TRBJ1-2	CASSLSGTGEGYTF
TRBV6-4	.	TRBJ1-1	CASSVRVNTEAFF
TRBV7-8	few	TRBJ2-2	CASSSQGRELFF
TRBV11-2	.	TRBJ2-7	CASSSRLAGDYYEQYF
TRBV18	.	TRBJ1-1	CASSLGQVVTNTEAFF
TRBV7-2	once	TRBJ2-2	CASSPYTGELFF
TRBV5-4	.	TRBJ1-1	CASSPGQGMNTEAFF
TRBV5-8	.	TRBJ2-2	CASSLGQLAGELFF